In this sample, the clone carrying this TCR beta chain turned up many times. Its antigen remains unidentified. TCRdb analysed the PCR reads with MiXCR anew, one entry per CDR3 protein. The sample gives roughly 24,000 distinct CDR3 sequences, 17% of which show up once; 0.9% to 1% is in the top ten. This record belongs to a study of molecular identifiers for immune sequencing clone quantification. Study details: Replicate RNA came from about 20,000 or 100,000 naive CD8 cells and was split five ways, and four parts were sequenced.

Points from the study as a whole: Jurkat TCR RNA spiked in from one cell (amid roughly 970,000 naive cells) was reportedly detectable.

Trimming pared 2 bases from V and 0 bases from J, leaving 14 bases between. The CDR3 has 17 residues. The rearrangement joins TRBV12-3 or TRBV12-4 to TRBJ2-4; D is undetermined. Source material: naive CD8+ T cells from blood, with Jurkat cell RNA spiked in. Subset indicated: FACS-sorted CD8+CD4-CCR7+CD45RA+ naive T cells. The TCR was taken from a human donor in good health. Some libraries in this study had Jurkat cell RNA spiked in. CDR3 bases: TGTGCCAGCAGTTTATCTTCTAATCAGAGAGCCAAAAACATTCAGTACTTC. This translates into CASSLSSNQRAKNIQYF.